This TCR beta chain stems from a study of CD8+ T cells in alopecia areata. Study summary: Patients remained on tofacitinib for 6 to 18 months and then went 6 months without it.

Lesional scalp punch biopsies and peripheral blood were collected from alopecia areata patients. CDR1 MGHRA and CDR2 YSYEKL come from the germline V gene. CDR3 size: 16 residues. The V segment lost 0 bases and the J segment 3 bases; nucleotides outside the gene matches: 4. Following extraction, RNA underwent reverse transcription to cDNA, which served as the sequencing template. Here immunoSEQ multiplex PCR was the method, and the copy in TCRdb shows in-frame clones only, minus some. The sample carries 100,000 to 150,000 clones, 45% to 65% recorded once. The sample was CD4+ T cells sorted from blood, taken at week 0. The clonotype was recovered from a human donor with alopecia areata. V gene TRBV4-1 combines with J gene TRBJ2-2; TRBD1 agrees at 7 bases. The CDR3 DNA reads as TGCGCCAGCAGCCAAGACGGGACAGTGTACACCGGGGAGCTGTTTTTT. Translating it yields CASSQDGTVYTGELFF.